Listed below are T cell receptor beta chains from one sample, sequenced in a study of T cells after yellow fever vaccination. MiXCR, applied by TCRdb to the 5' RACE reads, yields one record per CDR3 protein. This table holds fewer than 450,000 distinct CDR3 sequences, 8% to 9.5% found once. Sequencing was performed on PBMCs, taken roughly seven weeks after the first yellow fever vaccination. The receptors were gathered from a man between 18 and 29 years old who received the YFV17D yellow fever vaccine. Both conserved end residues are part of each CDR3. D genes are given only for firm matches. The size field is filled for only some rows; it gives once, few, many or a size class.

clone size,J gene,D gene,V gene,CDR3 DNA,CDR3 protein
.,TRBJ1-2,.,TRBV4-1,TGCGCCAGCAGCCAAGGAATGATGAAGCCAGCTAACTATGGCTACACCTTC,CASSQGMMKPANYGYTF
few,TRBJ1-4,.,TRBV20-1,TGCAGTGCCTGGCCTATAGTCCAGGGGACTAATGAAAAACTGTTTTTT,CSAWPIVQGTNEKLFF
few,TRBJ2-1,.,TRBV7-2,TGTGCCAGCAGCCCCCCAAGGGGGGTTTACAATGAGCAGTTCTTC,CASSPPRGVYNEQFF
many,TRBJ2-3,.,TRBV11-2,TGTGCCAGCAGCTCCTTCCGGGACCCCCCGCCAGATACGCAGTATTTT,CASSSFRDPPPDTQYF
.,TRBJ2-4,.,TRBV7-2,TGTGCCAGCAGCCCGGGGGTCGGGGGCTCGGGCAAAAACATTCAGTACTTC,CASSPGVGGSGKNIQYF
.,TRBJ2-5,TRBD2,TRBV5-1,TGCGCCAGCACCCCCCCAGCGGGGGGGTGGGAGACCCAGTACTTC,CASTPPAGGWETQYF
.,TRBJ2-1,.,TRBV18,TGTGCCAGCTCGCCCACGGTTTCGGGGGCTTCTGAGCAGTTCTTC,CASSPTVSGASEQFF
many,TRBJ2-3,.,TRBV12-3/TRBV12-4,TGTGCCAGCAGTTTCGGGGCTAGCACAGATACGCAGTATTTT,CASSFGASTDTQYF
few,TRBJ2-3,.,TRBV12-3/TRBV12-4,TGTGCCAGCAGTTTGCAGACAGATACGCAGTATTTT,CASSLQTDTQYF
.,TRBJ1-2,.,TRBV28,TGTGCCAGCAGTCTCGGGGTCGGCGGCTACACCTTC,CASSLGVGGYTF
few,TRBJ2-2,.,TRBV9,TGTGCCAGCAGCGTAGACATCACCGGGGAGCTGTTTTTT,CASSVDITGELFF
.,TRBJ2-3,.,TRBV19,TGTGCCAGTAGTATGGAGGGGCTTCCAGATACGCAGTATTTT,CASSMEGLPDTQYF
few,TRBJ1-4,TRBD1,TRBV9,TGTGCCAGCAGCGCGTACGGGACAGCTGGCGAAAAACTGTTTTTT,CASSAYGTAGEKLFF
.,TRBJ1-4,.,TRBV6-1,TGTGCCAGCAGTCTCAGAGACCTTGAAAAACTGTTTTTT,CASSLRDLEKLFF
few,TRBJ2-3,.,TRBV5-1,TGCGCCAGCAGCCCGCTAGATCCAGATACGCAGTATTTT,CASSPLDPDTQYF
many,TRBJ2-1,TRBD1,TRBV24-1,TGTGCCACCAGTGACTGGGGACAGGGGACGCAGTTCTTC,CATSDWGQGTQFF
many,TRBJ2-3,.,TRBV5-1,TGCGCCAGCAGCTGGTTGACAGGAGGAGTCACAGATACGCAGTATTTT,CASSWLTGGVTDTQYF
many,TRBJ2-5,.,TRBV20-1,TGCAGTGCTAGACTAGTTTCGGAGACCCAGTACTTC,CSARLVSETQYF
few,TRBJ2-5,TRBD1,TRBV6-1,TGTGCCAGCAGGTTCGGACAGGGAATGGGAGAGACCCAGTACTTC,CASRFGQGMGETQYF
few,TRBJ2-3,.,TRBV4-1,TGCGCCAGCAGCCAAGTCATCATGGGGGGGCAATTCTCAGATACGCAGTATTTT,CASSQVIMGGQFSDTQYF
.,TRBJ2-1,TRBD2,TRBV4-3,TGCGCCAGCAGCCAAGCTCCCCTAGCGGGACTTTACAATGAGCAGTTCTTC,CASSQAPLAGLYNEQFF
few,TRBJ2-3,TRBD2,TRBV7-2,TGTGCCAGCAGCTTAAGCGGGGGGGCGGATAGCACAGATACGCAGTATTTT,CASSLSGGADSTDTQYF
.,TRBJ2-1,.,TRBV27,TGTGCCAGCAGTTTATCTCCGGGGGCTATCTACAATGAGCAGTTCTTC,CASSLSPGAIYNEQFF
.,TRBJ1-2,TRBD1,TRBV12-3/TRBV12-4,TGTGCCAGCGGTCGGGATTGGCCAGTCAGGGGGAAGGACTATGGCTACACCTTC,CASGRDWPVRGKDYGYTF
many,TRBJ1-2,.,TRBV27,TGTGCCACCGCGGCCAGGTTCGGGTTTGACTATGGCTACACCTTC,CATAARFGFDYGYTF
.,TRBJ1-2,.,TRBV29-1,TGCAGCGTAAGAAGGGACAACGACAACTATGGCTACACCTTC,CSVRRDNDNYGYTF
few,TRBJ2-5,TRBD2,TRBV15,TGTGCCACCAGCACTCGACTAGCGGGTACCCAAGAGACCCAGTACTTC,CATSTRLAGTQETQYF
few,TRBJ1-5,TRBD1,TRBV7-6,TGTGCCAGCAGCGTGAGGGGGCAGAGCAATCAGCCCCAGCATTTT,CASSVRGQSNQPQHF
.,TRBJ2-5,TRBD1,TRBV5-8,TGTGCCAGCAGCGCGAACAGGGGCCAAGAGACCCAGTACTTC,CASSANRGQETQYF
many,TRBJ2-4,TRBD1,TRBV12-3/TRBV12-4,TGTGCCAGCAGTTTTACAGGGGGCGAAAACATTCAGTACTTC,CASSFTGGENIQYF
.,TRBJ2-7,.,TRBV11-2,TGTGCCAGCAGCCCCTTTTACAACGAGCAGTACTTC,CASSPFYNEQYF
.,TRBJ1-2,.,TRBV7-2,TGTGCCAGCAGCAGGGGCCGGAGCATTCAGGATGGCTACACCTTC,CASSRGRSIQDGYTF
.,TRBJ1-1,.,TRBV18,TGTGCCAGCTCACGCCTGGAAATCAACACTGAAGCTTTCTTT,CASSRLEINTEAFF
.,TRBJ2-3,.,TRBV4-1,TGCGCCAGCAGGGATACCACTTCTAGCACAGATACGCAGTATTTT,CASRDTTSSTDTQYF
many,TRBJ2-3,TRBD2,TRBV4-1,TGCGCCAGCAGCCGGACTAGCGGGGATACAGATACGCAGTATTTT,CASSRTSGDTDTQYF
few,TRBJ2-1,.,TRBV4-1,TGCGCCAGCAGCCAAGTCAAGGCGGGCGATGAGCAGTTCTTC,CASSQVKAGDEQFF
.,TRBJ2-1,.,TRBV19,TGTGCCAGTAGTATAAGGGGCAGCCTTAGGGATGAGCAGTTGTTC,CASSIRGSLRDEQLF
few,TRBJ1-4,.,TRBV12-3/TRBV12-4,TGTGCCAGCAACCTAGGGGCAGGAAAACTGTTTTTT,CASNLGAGKLFF
.,TRBJ2-3,TRBD2,TRBV20-1,TGCAGTGCTTGGATGGCTAGCGGGGGGAGTACGCAGTATTTT,CSAWMASGGSTQYF
.,TRBJ2-7,.,TRBV7-2,TGTGCCAGCAAACCCAGGGACAACTCCTACGAGCAGTACTTC,CASKPRDNSYEQYF
few,TRBJ1-2,.,TRBV20-1,TGCAGTGCTAGATCCGATATCTATGGCTACACCTTC,CSARSDIYGYTF
.,TRBJ2-3,TRBD2,TRBV7-2,TGTGCCAGCGCGGGGGGGCCTTGGGATACGCAGTATTTT,CASAGGPWDTQYF
many,TRBJ1-1,TRBD1,TRBV12-3/TRBV12-4,TGTGCCAGCAGGTCCCAGGGGGCGGGTGCTTTCTTT,CASRSQGAGAFF
.,TRBJ1-6,.,TRBV12-3/TRBV12-4,TGTGCCAGCAGTTTAAGGGAAAATTCACCCCTCCACTTT,CASSLRENSPLHF
.,TRBJ2-3,.,TRBV4-3,TGCGCCAGCAGCCAATTAGTCAGTGGCACAGATACGCAGTATTTT,CASSQLVSGTDTQYF
once,TRBJ1-1,.,TRBV20-1,TGCAGTGCTACAGACTGGGGACTTAGGTTGAACACTGAAGCTTTCTTT,CSATDWGLRLNTEAFF
few,TRBJ2-3,TRBD2,TRBV29-1,TGCAGCGTGGACAGCGGGGGGGGCACAGATACGCAGTATTTT,CSVDSGGGTDTQYF
.,TRBJ1-5,.,TRBV20-1,TGCAGTGCTAGTCGGGCGGCCATAGCAATCAGGGGCAATCAGCCCCAGCATTTT,CSASRAAIAIRGNQPQHF
many,TRBJ2-5,.,TRBV28,TGTGCCAGCAGCCCCGGGCAGGGGCCCCAAGAGACCCAGTACTTC,CASSPGQGPQETQYF
.,TRBJ2-1,TRBD1,TRBV5-6,TGTGCCAGCAACAAATGGACAGGGGGCTTCTACAATGAGCAGTTCTTC,CASNKWTGGFYNEQFF
.,TRBJ1-3,TRBD1,TRBV5-6,TGTGCCAGCACCGGGACAGGAACTGGAAACACCATATATTTT,CASTGTGTGNTIYF
few,TRBJ1-4,TRBD1,TRBV5-1,TGCGCCAGCAGCTCCGGGACAGGGGTTGGTGAAAAACTGTTTTTT,CASSSGTGVGEKLFF
.,TRBJ1-1,.,TRBV9,TGTGCCAGCAGCGAGGGAGGGGACACTGAAGCTTTCTTT,CASSEGGDTEAFF
.,TRBJ2-1,TRBD1,TRBV4-1,TGCGCCAGCAGCCAAGATTTGGGGACAGGAGGCAATGAGCAGTTCTTC,CASSQDLGTGGNEQFF
.,TRBJ2-5,.,TRBV5-1,TGCGCCAGCAGCTCGGGAGGGACAGGGAAAGAGACCCAGTACTTC,CASSSGGTGKETQYF
few,TRBJ2-7,.,TRBV5-1,TGCGCCAGCCGAACTTTCGGTGCCTACGAGCAGTACTTC,CASRTFGAYEQYF
many,TRBJ2-7,.,TRBV12-3/TRBV12-4,TGTGCCAGCAGTTTGGGCCCCATCGAGCAGTACTTC,CASSLGPIEQYF
.,TRBJ2-5,.,TRBV9,TGTGCCAGCAGCGTGACAGGACATCTCCAAGAGACCCAGTACTTC,CASSVTGHLQETQYF
.,TRBJ2-3,TRBD2,TRBV5-4,TGTGCCAGCAGCGTCGGGACTAGCGGGGGGGGGAATACGCAGTATTTT,CASSVGTSGGGNTQYF
.,TRBJ1-1,.,TRBV7-9,TGTGCCAGCAGCTCATCTAACGGAGACAGCCGTTCTGAAGCTTTCTTT,CASSSSNGDSRSEAFF